The 7 T cell receptor beta chains below were found in one sample sequenced in a study of T-cell reconstitution after alpha-beta-depleted transplantation in children. TCRbeta library construction was performed incorporating unique molecular identifiers. Via MiXCR, TCRdb re-called the PCR reads, giving one row per CDR3 protein. In the table there are approximately 400,000 distinct CDR3 sequences, 16% of which are singletons. Specimen: PBMCs, mostly from graft donor cells, collected 360 days after TCRalphabeta/CD19-depleted stem cell transplant. The receptors were sampled from a boy younger than two who had a stem cell transplant for Wiskott-Aldrich syndrome, so the T cells may come from the graft donor.

This clonotype was seen ten or more times. The rearrangement joins TRBV9 to TRBJ2-1; 10 nucleotides align to TRBD2. With 2 bases clipped from V and 4 bases from J, the junction kept 3 bases outside the gene matches. The CDR3 runs to 15 residues. Germline CDR1 reads SGDLS; CDR2 reads YYNGEE. The CDR3 region has the DNA TGTGCCAGCAGCGTCGGGACTAGCGTATACAATGAGCAGTTCTTC. Translated: CASSVGTSVYNEQFF.

The chain carries TRBV20-1 and TRBJ2-4; a possible D gene is TRBD1 (5 bases). The CDR3 consists of 14 residues. CDR1 DFQATT and CDR2 SNEGSKA come from the germline V gene (reference sequence). The V end was cut by 0 bases, the J end by 1 base, with 7 bases between. CDR3 loop: CSARDYRAKNIQYF. For the CDR3, the DNA is TGCAGTGCTAGAGATTACAGGGCCAAAAACATTCAGTACTTC.

The rearrangement links TRBV6-5 to TRBJ2-7; D tentatively reads TRBD1 or TRBD2 (6 bases each). V gave up 2 bases and J gave up 4 bases, with 18 bases separating them. The germline gives CDR1 MNHEY, CDR2 SVGAGI. The CDR3 has 16 residues. The CDR3 DNA is TGTGCCAGCAGTTACCGGCTTTCGGGGGCTGGATACGAGCAGTACTTC. It yields the protein CASSYRLSGAGYEQYF.

This chain links TRBV3-1 with TRBJ2-2; D assignment may be TRBD1 or TRBD2 (5 bases each). Germline V lookup: CDR1 LGHDT, CDR2 YNNKEL (reference sequence). The CDR3 has 15 amino acids. The V gene lost 1 base and the J gene lost 1 base, with 7 bases spanning the gap. The DNA of the CDR3 is TGTGCCAGCAGCCAAGGGGGGATGAACACCGGGGAGCTGTTTTTT. Translated: CASSQGGMNTGELFF.

This rearrangement joins TRBV4-2 to TRBJ2-1; either TRBD1 or TRBD2 may supply D (5 bases each). From germline, CDR1 is LGHNA and CDR2 YNFKEQ. The CDR3 sequence is 18 residues long. V lost 1 base and J 4 bases, leaving 20 bases between the germline ends. CDR3 protein: CASSQASGPRPQYNEQFF. CDR3 DNA: TGTGCCAGCAGCCAAGCTTCGGGACCCCGACCCCAGTACAATGAGCAGTTCTTC.

The chain couples TRBV5-1 to TRBJ2-7, with 8 bases that match TRBD1. The germline V gene has CDR1 SGHRS and CDR2 YFSETQ. The CDR3 runs 14 residues. After removal of 1 base from V and 3 bases from J, the junction contained 3 bases not matched to a gene. Here the CDR3 DNA reads TGCGCCAGCAGCTTGATCGACAGGGGCTACGAGCAGTACTTC. It codes for CASSLIDRGYEQYF.

CDR3 region: CASSPRDARHYYNEQFF. The CDR3 nucleotides are TGTGCCAGCAGCCCTCGGGACGCTAGGCACTACTACAATGAGCAGTTCTTC. The V call is TRBV7-9, the J call TRBJ2-1, with D tentatively TRBD1 or TRBD2 (5 bases each). The CDR3 extends over 17 amino acids. Germline CDR1 SEHNR, CDR2 FQNEAQ (reference sequence). The V end was cut by 5 bases, the J end by 3 bases, with 20 bases between.